One and the same sample provided the 27 T cell receptor beta chains below, sequenced in a study of T cells after yellow fever vaccination. TCRdb re-analysed the 5' RACE reads in MiXCR, keeping a single row per CDR3 protein. The repertoire holds tens of thousands of distinct CDR3 sequences, with about 6% as singletons. Sample: CD8+ T cells sorted from PBMCs, taken about 49 days after the first yellow fever vaccination. These receptors were obtained from a man between 18 and 35 years old who received the YFV17D yellow fever vaccine.

This clonotype was observed a handful of times. CDR3 residues: CSDRPTTDTQYF. Written as DNA, the CDR3 is TGCAGTGACCGCCCGACCACAGATACGCAGTATTTT. The chain joins TRBV20-1 to TRBJ2-3; D remains ambiguous. The CDR3 runs 12 residues. Trimming left V 7 bases short and J 2 bases short, with 10 bases between. The germline V gene has CDR1 DFQATT and CDR2 SNEGSKA (reference sequence).

This clonotype appeared many times. The rearrangement links TRBV10-3 to TRBJ1-1; 9 bases line up with TRBD1. The CDR3 is made up of 14 amino acids. Trimming cost V 10 bases and J 1 base; bases outside gene matches: 7. Germline CDR1 reads ENHRY; CDR2 reads SYGVKD. This CDR3 is CATRPTGGNTEAFF. The CDR3 DNA reads as TGTGCCACCCGCCCGACAGGGGGGAACACTGAAGCTTTCTTT.

The DNA for the CDR3 is TGTGCCAGCAGTCCGAGGGGGGGGACTCCTGAGGATACGCAGTATTTT. Its translation is CASSPRGGTPEDTQYF. The V gene is TRBV12-3 or TRBV12-4, the J gene TRBJ2-3, with D possibly TRBD2 on 7 matching bases. The V end was cut by 5 bases, the J end by 6 bases, with 21 bases between. CDR3 length: 16 amino acids.

This clonotype occurred many times. The rearrangement joins TRBV10-3 to TRBJ2-1, with 8 bases aligning to TRBD1. J was trimmed by 8 bases and V by 6 bases; bases with no gene match: 3. CDR1 ENHRY and CDR2 SYGVKD come from the germline V gene. The CDR3 extends over 12 amino acids. CDR3 sequence (DNA): TGTGCCATCAGCGCAGGGGGCGATGAGCAGTTCTTC. Protein sequence: CAISAGGDEQFF.

This clonotype was counted many times. V gene TRBV7-3 combines with J gene TRBJ2-3; TRBD2 matches 10 bases. Germline lookup yields CDR1 SGHTA and CDR2 FQGTGA. The CDR3 extends over 16 amino acids. V shed 3 bases, J shed 3 bases, and the junction held 6 bases outside the gene matches. The CDR3 here is CASSFDQRGGTDTQYF. The CDR3 nucleotides read TGTGCCAGCAGCTTTGATCAGCGGGGGGGGACAGATACGCAGTATTTT.

This clonotype showed up just a few times. The chain has TRBV7-2 and TRBJ2-5, with 8 bases that match TRBD2. Germline V lookup: CDR1 SGHTA, CDR2 FQGNSA. V was pared by 1 base and J by 3 bases, with 10 bases of the junction left unmatched. The CDR3 has 17 residues. The CDR3 sequence: CASSLGSRGVVEETQYF. Written as DNA, the CDR3 is TGTGCCAGCAGCTTAGGATCGCGGGGGGTGGTCGAAGAGACCCAGTACTTC.

This clonotype was detected only a few times. The CDR3 bases are TGTGCCAGCAGCCCGAGGACAGGGCCCTCCGGGGAGCTGTTTTTT. It codes for CASSPRTGPSGELFF. The J gene is TRBJ2-2, the V gene TRBV7-9; 8 bases are shared with TRBD1. The CDR3 spans 15 residues. CDR1 SEHNR and CDR2 FQNEAQ come from the germline V gene (reference sequence). The trim removed 5 bases at V and 6 bases at J, leaving 8 bases unmatched.

The rearrangement joins TRBV6-2 or TRBV6-3 to TRBJ1-6; weak D call: TRBD1 (5 bases). The CDR3 loop spans 12 amino acids. Germline lookup yields CDR1 MNHEY and CDR2 SVGEGT. Trimming took 11 bases from V and 7 from J, leaving 12 bases between them. The CDR3 spells CAVGGGNSPLHF. The DNA of the CDR3 is TGTGCCGTGGGGGGGGGGAATTCACCCCTCCACTTT.

This clonotype has ten or more counts. The V gene is TRBV7-3, the J gene TRBJ2-2; D is unresolved. The germline V and J ends were trimmed by 3 bases and 6 bases, with 5 bases remaining between them. Germline CDR1 reads SGHTA; CDR2 reads FQGTGA. CDR3 length equals 12 residues. CDR3 protein: CASSFPSGELFF. As DNA, the CDR3 is TGTGCCAGCAGCTTCCCTTCCGGGGAGCTGTTTTTT.

This clonotype was seen at least ten times. The chain combines TRBV7-3 with TRBJ2-3; tentative D call: TRBD2 (6 bases). CDR3 length: 15 amino acids. V dropped 5 bases and J dropped 5 bases, with 17 bases sitting between them. CDR1 is SGHTA, CDR2 FQGTGA, per germline. DNA of the CDR3: TGTGCCAGCAGCCCCACCGGGGGTCCCTTAGATACGCAGTATTTT. It translates to CASSPTGGPLDTQYF.

This clonotype occurred a few times. CDR3 DNA sequence: TGTGCCAGCAGCCCACCCCCTGGGGGCGGGGAGCACTACAATGAGCAGTTCTTC. Protein product: CASSPPPGGGEHYNEQFF. This chain joins TRBV11-2 and TRBJ2-1; either TRBD1 or TRBD2 may supply D (6 bases each). Germline loops: CDR1 SGHAT, CDR2 FQNNGV. The CDR3 runs 18 residues. V was shortened by 5 bases and J by 3 bases, with 23 bases between the two germline ends.

The CDR3 region has the DNA TGTGCCAGTTCCGACAGGGTCGCCTCCACAGATACGCAGTATTTT. Translating it yields CASSDRVASTDTQYF. The V and J genes are TRBV19 and TRBJ2-3; 7 bases agree with TRBD1. V lost 8 bases to trimming and J lost 2 bases; unmatched junction nucleotides: 10. This CDR3 contains 15 residues. Germline CDR1 LNHDA, CDR2 SQIVND (reference sequence).

This clonotype was seen only a few times. This chain uses TRBV7-9 with TRBJ2-2; 7 nucleotides agree with TRBD1. From germline, CDR1 is SEHNR and CDR2 FQNEAQ (reference sequence). The CDR3 contains 14 residues. The V gene end was trimmed by 6 bases and the J gene end by 3 bases; junction bases not matched to a gene: 4. The CDR3 loop reads CASRGTADTGELFF. The CDR3, as DNA: TGTGCCAGCAGGGGGACAGCAGACACCGGGGAGCTGTTTTTT. Complete variable domain (other parts from reference TRBV7-9 and TRBJ2-2): DTGVSQNPRHKITKRGQNVTFRCDPISEHNRLYWYRQTLGQGPEFLTYFQNEAQLEKSRLLSDRFSAERPKGSFSTLEIQRTEQGDSAMYLCASRGTADTGELFFGEGSRLTVL.

This clonotype showed up just a few times. This chain joins TRBV7-9 and TRBJ1-5, with D perhaps TRBD1 (6 bases). Trimming removed 3 bases at V and 5 bases at J, with 17 bases between. CDR1 and CDR2 from the germline V gene are SEHNR and FQNEAQ (reference sequence). CDR3 length: 16 residues. This CDR3 is CASSFTKSGGHQPQHF. The CDR3 DNA follows: TGTGCCAGCAGCTTCACAAAAAGCGGGGGCCATCAGCCCCAGCATTTT.

Ten or more counts support this clonotype. This chain joins TRBV4-1 and TRBJ1-2; D is unresolved. The CDR3 sequence is 13 residues long. Germline CDR1 MGHRA, CDR2 YSYEKL. Trimming pared 3 bases from V and 5 bases from J, leaving 10 bases between. The CDR3 loop is CASSHGTIYGYTF. Here the CDR3 DNA reads TGCGCCAGCAGCCACGGAACCATATATGGCTACACCTTC.

There are many counts of this clonotype. J is TRBJ2-1 and V is TRBV25-1, with D maybe TRBD2 (6 bases). The CDR3 consists of 13 residues. Germline-derived CDR1 and CDR2 are MGHDK and SYGVNS. The V and J ends lost 6 bases and 6 bases respectively, with 12 bases between them. The CDR3 protein is CASSRGGVNEQFF. In DNA form, the CDR3 reads TGTGCCAGCAGCCGGGGCGGGGTCAATGAGCAGTTCTTC.

This clonotype has ten or more counts. The V gene is TRBV5-1, the J gene TRBJ2-3; 9 bases align to TRBD1. J was trimmed by 4 bases and V by 2 bases; bases with no gene match: 5. Germline V lookup: CDR1 SGHRS, CDR2 YFSETQ. This CDR3 is built from 15 residues. CDR3 DNA: TGCGCCAGCAGCTTTAAACAGGGGGCCGCAGATACGCAGTATTTT. This gives the protein CASSFKQGAADTQYF.

The rearrangement uses TRBV28 and TRBJ1-2; unclear D gene. The CDR3 has 11 residues. CDR1 is MDHEN, CDR2 SYDVKM, per germline. The V gene lost 3 bases and the J gene lost 6 bases, with 5 bases spanning the gap. As DNA, the CDR3 is TGTGCCAGCAGTTTCTTTGATGGCTACACCTTC. The encoded protein is CASSFFDGYTF.

J is TRBJ1-1 and V is TRBV9; D not resolved. This CDR3 contains 14 residues. The V and J ends lost 2 bases and 1 base respectively, with 9 bases between them. Looked up from germline, CDR1 is SGDLS and CDR2 is YYNGEE. In nucleotides, the CDR3 is TGTGCCAGCAGCGTTGGAGAACAGAACACTGAAGCTTTCTTT. As protein: CASSVGEQNTEAFF.

This clonotype was seen ten or more times. The rearrangement links TRBV6-6 to TRBJ2-1; the D call may be TRBD1 or TRBD2 (6 bases each). The germline V gene encodes CDR1 MNHNY and CDR2 SVGAGI (reference sequence). There are 16 residues in the CDR3. V lost 7 bases and J 3 bases, leaving 19 bases between the germline ends. Here the CDR3 reads CASTERGETDYNEQFF. CDR3 nucleotide sequence: TGTGCCAGCACCGAAAGGGGGGAGACTGACTACAATGAGCAGTTCTTC.

This clonotype came up many times. This chain links TRBV7-9 with TRBJ2-7; the D is unclear. Looked up from germline, CDR1 is SEHNR and CDR2 is FQNEAQ (reference sequence). The CDR3 extends over 14 amino acids. The ends were cut back, 5 bases at V and 2 bases at J, with 13 bases in the middle. CDR3 loop: CASSNTLGAYEQYF. The CDR3, as DNA: TGTGCCAGCAGCAACACGTTAGGCGCCTACGAGCAGTACTTC.

The chain carries TRBV9 and TRBJ2-5; weak D call: TRBD1 (7 bases). The CDR3 consists of 16 residues. The V end was cut by 0 bases, the J end by 5 bases, with 17 bases between. Germline V gene sequence: CDR1 SGDLS, CDR2 YYNGEE. The DNA for the CDR3 is TGTGCCAGCAGCGTAGTTGGAGGGGGCGGTTTGGAGACCCAGTACTTC. Its protein product is CASSVVGGGGLETQYF.

This clonotype was detected many times. The CDR3 bases are TGTGCCAGCAGAAATGACAGTCAAGAGACCCAGTACTTC. This gives the protein CASRNDSQETQYF. The chain employs TRBV7-9 and TRBJ2-5; possibly TRBD1 for D (5 bases). The CDR3 sequence is 13 residues long. In germline, CDR1 is SEHNR, CDR2 FQNEAQ (reference sequence). V was cut by 6 bases and J by 2 bases, with 10 bases left in between.

The V and J genes are TRBV5-1 and TRBJ1-5, with D maybe TRBD1 (5 bases). CDR1 is SGHRS, CDR2 YFSETQ, per germline. Trimming took off 1 base at V and 6 bases at J, with 14 bases between the two ends. The CDR3 runs to 15 residues. CDR3 sequence: CASSLSGLEVQPQHF. CDR3 coding DNA: TGCGCCAGCAGCTTGTCGGGGCTGGAGGTTCAGCCCCAGCATTTT. Supplemented by reference TRBV5-1 and TRBJ1-5, the full variable domain reads KAGVTQTPRYLIKTRGQQVTLSCSPISGHRSVSWYQQTPGQGLQFLFEYFSETQRNKGNFPGRFSGRQFSNSRSEMNVSTLELGDSALYLCASSLSGLEVQPQHFGDGTRLSIL.

In this sample, this clonotype turned up many times. The chain recombines TRBV4-1 with TRBJ2-5, with 7 bases identical to TRBD1. J was trimmed by 4 bases and V by 3 bases; bases with no gene match: 8. CDR3 length: 15 residues. Germline CDR1 reads MGHRA; CDR2 reads YSYEKL. The CDR3 sequence is CASSHEDRRRETQYF. As DNA, the CDR3 is TGCGCCAGCAGCCATGAGGACAGGAGGAGAGAGACCCAGTACTTC.

This clonotype was counted between two and nine times. The gene calls are TRBV13 and TRBJ2-7; 11 bases line up with TRBD2. The CDR3 has 14 amino acids. Germline CDR1 is PRHDT and CDR2 is FYEKMQ (reference sequence). Losses at the gene ends were 3 bases for V and 3 bases for J; bases not matched to a gene: 1. The CDR3 sequence is CASSFGLAGYEQYV. For the CDR3, the DNA is TGTGCCAGCAGCTTCGGACTAGCGGGCTACGAGCAGTACGTC.

CDR3 in DNA: TGCGCCAGCAGCTTGAGAGGGGTCGGAACCTACGAGCAGTACTTC. Its protein product is CASSLRGVGTYEQYF. This rearrangement joins TRBV5-1 to TRBJ2-7, with D possibly being TRBD1 or TRBD2 (5 bases each). The CDR3 extends over 15 amino acids. V was cut by 1 base and J by 2 bases, with 13 bases left in between. Germline-derived CDR1 and CDR2 are SGHRS and YFSETQ.